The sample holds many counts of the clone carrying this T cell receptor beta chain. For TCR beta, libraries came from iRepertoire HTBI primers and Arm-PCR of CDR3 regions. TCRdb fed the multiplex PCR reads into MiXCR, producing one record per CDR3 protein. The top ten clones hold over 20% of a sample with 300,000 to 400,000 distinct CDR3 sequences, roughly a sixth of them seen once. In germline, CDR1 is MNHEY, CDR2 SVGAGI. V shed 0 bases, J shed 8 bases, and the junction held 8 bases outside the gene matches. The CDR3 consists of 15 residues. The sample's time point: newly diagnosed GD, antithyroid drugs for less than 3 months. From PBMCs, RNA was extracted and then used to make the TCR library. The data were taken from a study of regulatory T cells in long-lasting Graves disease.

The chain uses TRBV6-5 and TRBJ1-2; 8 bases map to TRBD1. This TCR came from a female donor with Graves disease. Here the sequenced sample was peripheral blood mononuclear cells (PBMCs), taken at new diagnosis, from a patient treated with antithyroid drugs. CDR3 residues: CASSYSLQGAKGYTF. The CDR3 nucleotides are TGTGCCAGCAGTTACTCTCTCCAGGGGGCTAAGGGCTACACCTTC.